The next 3 T cell receptor beta chains were all read from a single sample in a study of blood T cell repertoires in COVID-19. This table comes from immunoSEQ multiplex PCR, and its TCRdb copy is limited to in-frame clones, with some not included. The table includes about 210,000 clones, approximately 80% detected once. The sample comprised PBMCs or T cells enriched from blood (not recorded which). Receptor source: a man in his thirties or forties with acute COVID-19.

The V call is TRBV18, the J call TRBJ1-2, with 9 bases that match TRBD1. The germline gives CDR1 KGHSH, CDR2 LQKENI. This CDR3 comprises 15 residues. The V gene end was trimmed by 5 bases and the J gene end by 5 bases; junction bases not matched to a gene: 9. The CDR3, as DNA: TGTGCCAGCTCATTCCGGGACAGGGTTAATTATGGCTACACCTTC. This translates into CASSFRDRVNYGYTF.

The chain links TRBV7-9 to TRBJ2-5, with 7 bases matching TRBD1. The CDR3 is 15 residues long. The ends lost 2 bases at V and 5 bases at J; junction bases unmatched: 8. CDR1 is SEHNR and CDR2 is FQNEAQ in the germline V gene (reference sequence). The CDR3 here is CASSLYVGQTETQYF. DNA of the CDR3: TGTGCCAGCAGCTTATACGTGGGACAGACGGAGACCCAGTACTTC. The full variable domain, with the rest looked up from reference TRBV7-9 and TRBJ2-5, is DTGVSQNPRHKITKRGQNVTFRCDPISEHNRLYWYRQTLGQGPEFLTYFQNEAQLEKSRLLSDRFSAERPKGSFSTLEIQRTEQGDSAMYLCASSLYVGQTETQYFGPGTRLLVL.

This clone has only one observation. The chain joins TRBV10-2 to TRBJ1-1; TRBD1 agrees at 7 bases. Germline values: CDR1 WSHSY, CDR2 SAAADI. The CDR3 is 13 residues long. After removal of 8 bases from V and 1 base from J, the junction contained 4 bases not matched to a gene. CDR3 sequence reads: CASRQGGNTEAFF. CDR3 sequence (DNA): TGCGCCAGCCGGCAGGGGGGGAACACTGAAGCTTTCTTT.